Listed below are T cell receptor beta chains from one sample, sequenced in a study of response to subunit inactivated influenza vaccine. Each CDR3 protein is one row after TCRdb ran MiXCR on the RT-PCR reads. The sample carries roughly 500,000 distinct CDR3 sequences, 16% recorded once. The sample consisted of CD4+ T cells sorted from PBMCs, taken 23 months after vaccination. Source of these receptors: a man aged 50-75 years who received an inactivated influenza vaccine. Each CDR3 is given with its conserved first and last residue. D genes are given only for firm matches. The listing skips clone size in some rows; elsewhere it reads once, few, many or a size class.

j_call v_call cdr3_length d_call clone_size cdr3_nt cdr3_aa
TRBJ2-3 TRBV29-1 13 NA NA TGCAGCGTGGGGCTACAAAGCACAGATACGCAGTATTTT CSVGLQSTDTQYF
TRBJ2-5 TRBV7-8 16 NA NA TGTGCCAGCATCGCCACATCACGCTGGGAGCAAGAGACCCAGTACTTC CASIATSRWEQETQYF
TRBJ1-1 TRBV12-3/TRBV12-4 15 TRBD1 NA TGTGCCAGCAGTTTAGGAGGGGGCGCGGGCACTGAAGCTTTCTTT CASSLGGGAGTEAFF
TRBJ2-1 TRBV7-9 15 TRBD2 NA TGTGCCAGCAGCCGGACTAGCGGGCCTTACAATGAGCAGTTCTTC CASSRTSGPYNEQFF
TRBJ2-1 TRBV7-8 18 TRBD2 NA TGTGCCAGCAGCCGGATGGACCCTCTAGCGGGAGGGTCTAATGAGCAGTTCTTC CASSRMDPLAGGSNEQFF
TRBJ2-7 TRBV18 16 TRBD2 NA TGTGCCAGCTCACCAACCGGACTAGCGGGAAGCTACGAGCAGTACTTC CASSPTGLAGSYEQYF
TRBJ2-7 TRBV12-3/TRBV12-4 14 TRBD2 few TGTGCCAGCAGTTTGGAGGCGGGAGAATACGAGCAGTACTTC CASSLEAGEYEQYF
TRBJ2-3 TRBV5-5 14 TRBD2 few TGTGCCAGTTCACTAGCGGGGGAATCAGATACGCAGTATTTT CASSLAGESDTQYF
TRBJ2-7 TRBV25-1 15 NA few TGTGCCAGCGGCACGTCTGGGACCGGAGACTACGAGCAGTACTTC CASGTSGTGDYEQYF
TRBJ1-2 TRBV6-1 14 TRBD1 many TGTGCCAGCAGCAAAGGACAGGTCCTGAGAGGCTACACCTTC CASSKGQVLRGYTF
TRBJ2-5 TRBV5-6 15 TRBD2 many TGTGCCAGCAGCTTGGAGGGGACTAGCGGAGGGACCCAGTACTTC CASSLEGTSGGTQYF
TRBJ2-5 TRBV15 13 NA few TGTGCCACCAGCAGAGTTCCTCTAATAACCCAGTACTTC CATSRVPLITQYF
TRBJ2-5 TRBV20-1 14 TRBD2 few TGCAGTGCAAGCCCCGGGACTAGCTTAGAGACCCAGTACTTC CSASPGTSLETQYF
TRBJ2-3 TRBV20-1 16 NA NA TGCAGTGCTAGAGCGCACCTCCCGACGGCACCAGATACGCAGTATTTT CSARAHLPTAPDTQYF
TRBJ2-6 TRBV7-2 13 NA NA TGTGCCAGCAGCTTGACATTGGACAACGTCCTGACTTTC CASSLTLDNVLTF
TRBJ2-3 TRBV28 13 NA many TGTGCCAGCAGTCCCCCCCGGTTGGATACGCAGTATTTT CASSPPRLDTQYF
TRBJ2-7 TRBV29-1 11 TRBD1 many TGCAGCGCGGGACAGGTCTACGAGCAGTACTTC CSAGQVYEQYF
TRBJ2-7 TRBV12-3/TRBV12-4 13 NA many TGTGCCAGCAGTTTGAGGAGGGTATCCGAGCAGTACTTC CASSLRRVSEQYF
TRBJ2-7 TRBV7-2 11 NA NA TGTGCCAGCAGCCAAAGGCACGAGCAGTACTTC CASSQRHEQYF
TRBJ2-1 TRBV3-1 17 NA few TGTGCCAGCAGCCAAGAGGTTTGGCGAGGAGAATACAATGAGCAGTTCTTC CASSQEVWRGEYNEQFF
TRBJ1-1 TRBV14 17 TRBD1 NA TGTGCCAGCAGCCAAGACAGGGCGGTCAGGGGGTACACTGAAGCTTTCTTT CASSQDRAVRGYTEAFF
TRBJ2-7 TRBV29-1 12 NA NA TGCAGCGTTGAAGATGGCTCGATGGTGGACTACTTC CSVEDGSMVDYF
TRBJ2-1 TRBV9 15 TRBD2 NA TGTGCCAGCAGCGTAGAGCCTAGCGGGCACAATGAGCAGTTCTTC CASSVEPSGHNEQFF
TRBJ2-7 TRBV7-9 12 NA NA TGTGCCAGCAGCTTATCTACGGGTGAGCAGTACTTC CASSLSTGEQYF
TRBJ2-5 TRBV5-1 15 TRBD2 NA TGCGCCAGCAGCTTGGTGGCGGGAGGGTACGTGACCAAGTACTTC CASSLVAGGYVTKYF
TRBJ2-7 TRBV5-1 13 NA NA TGCGCCAGCAGCCCTGGGTCAACCGCCGAGCAGTACTTC CASSPGSTAEQYF
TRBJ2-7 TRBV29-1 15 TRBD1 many TGCAGCGTTGCGGGAACCGGGACAGGGCCCTACGAGCAGTACTTC CSVAGTGTGPYEQYF
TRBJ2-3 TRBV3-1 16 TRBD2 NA TGTGCCAGCAGCCCCATAGCGGGAGATCGCAGAGATACGCAGTATTTT CASSPIAGDRRDTQYF
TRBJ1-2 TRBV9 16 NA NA TGTGCCAGCAGCGTAGCGGTCTGGAATTCCGTTTATGGCTACACCTTC CASSVAVWNSVYGYTF
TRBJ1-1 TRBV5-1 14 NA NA TGCGCCAGCAGCTTTAGGGGCGCGGACGCTGAAGCTTTCTTT CASSFRGADAEAFF
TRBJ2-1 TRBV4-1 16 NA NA TGCGCCAGCAGCCAAGGGATCGCGGTTTCCTACAATGAGCAGTTCTTC CASSQGIAVSYNEQFF
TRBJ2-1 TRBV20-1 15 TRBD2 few TGCAGTGCTACATTAGCGGGGGGGCCAGACAATGAGCAGTTCTTC CSATLAGGPDNEQFF
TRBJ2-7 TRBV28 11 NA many TGTGCCAGCAGTCGGCTTGGGGAGCAGTACTTC CASSRLGEQYF